Included here is one T cell receptor beta chain sequence, with context. This record comes from a study of technical replicates of blood from several donors. The CDR3 runs to 16 residues. The V gene's germline CDR1 is MNHNS and CDR2 SASEGT. With 2 bases removed from V and 1 base from J, the gap between germline ends came to 11 bases. TCRdb's table, derived via immunoSEQ multiplex PCR, lists solely in-frame clones and lacks some. Found here are almost 90,000 clones, approximately 93% of them singletons; the top ten hold about 0.22%. Sequenced sample: T cells isolated from PBMCs. This clonotype was obtained from a human donor in good health. The chain combines TRBV6-1 with TRBJ2-2; D is possibly TRBD1 (6 bases). This CDR3 reads CASSEWGTMNTGELFF. CDR3 in DNA: TGTGCCAGCAGTGAATGGGGGACAATGAACACCGGGGAGCTGTTTTTT.